This T cell receptor (beta chain) was captured by sequencing in a study of blood T cell repertoires in COVID-19. Study context: Both acute and convalescent COVID-19 samples were obtained from the United States, Italy and Spain. Sources were T cells, B-cell-depleted T cells, or PBMCs; the material itself was cDNA or gDNA.

Original data processing: Counts of nucleated cells, estimated from reference gene primer amplification, were obtained. Produced via immunoSEQ multiplex PCR; TCRdb's table is partial and in-frame only. D and trimming come from the DNA, and the V and J calls and clone size come from that table. The sample lists over 35,000 clones; more than 80% were seen once. The CDR3 has 15 amino acids. V dropped 5 bases and J dropped 0; count of bases not matched to a gene: 2. Germline CDR1 and CDR2: MNHEY and SVGAGI. Sequencing was done on a sample of peripheral blood. The sequence derives from a man in his 60s with active COVID-19. The rearrangement uses TRBV6-5 and TRBJ2-1; 9 nucleotides match TRBD2. CDR3 nucleotides: TGTGCCAGCAGTCCGGGACTAGCCTCCTACAATGAGCAGTTCTTC. Translated, it gives CASSPGLASYNEQFF.